This paragraph reports one TCR beta chain. The data were obtained in a study of Ad26.COV2.S vaccination and SARS-CoV-2 variants. Documented treatment: about 20 received Ad26.COV2.S at low or high dose, single or two shots; five or six received placebo; per-sample allocation not given. On day 63 after the first injection, vaccine and placebo recipients gave samples. Trimming took 0 bases from V and 5 from J; bases not matched to a gene: 16. Germline loops: CDR1 MRHNA, CDR2 SNTAGT. The CDR3 runs 20 residues. Libraries were prepared by immunoSEQ multiplex PCR; TCRdb keeps only in-frame clonotypes and omits some of them. The table has about 260,000 clones, around 90% seen once.

This sample comprised peripheral blood, obtained in a trial of Ad26.COV2.S vaccine versus placebo. This sequence was found in a person between 18 and 65 years old who received the Ad26.COV2.S COVID-19 vaccine or a placebo. The chain carries TRBV6-4 and TRBJ2-3, with 11 bases matching TRBD2. CDR3 DNA: TGTGCCAGCAGTGACTCCCATAGCGGGGGGGCCAAACAAGGTAGAGATACGCAGTATTTT. Its protein product is CASSDSHSGGAKQGRDTQYF.